This is a list of T cell receptor beta chains from one sample in a study of shared clonotypes between healthy human individuals. Assay: immunoSEQ multiplex PCR; the TCRdb copy retains only in-frame clones and omits some. The profile shows approximately 1.9 million clones, approximately 92% of them singletons. Sequencing input: naive CD8+ T cells from PBMCs. The origin of the receptors is a man younger than 30 in good health. Some clones in this sample may be carry-over from other donors' samples. Both conserved end residues are part of each CDR3. Each record gives: CDR3 length, V gene, CDR3 protein.

16	TRBV27	CASSSHRDYGYYEQYF
14	TRBV7-9	CASTPLDRDYGYTF
17	TRBV7-9	CASSSSSGRAVTYEQYF
15	TRBV9	CASSESGSVYNEQFF
13	TRBV7-9	CARGGAAQETQYF
14	TRBV7-9	CASSSQSLPYEQYF
14	TRBV6-5	CASRKGVSTDTQYF
14	TRBV7-9	CASSPGGGDYEQYF
16	TRBV29-1	CSVEHGLAGVIDTQYF
16	TRBV19	CASSIENTGWNTEAFF
13	TRBV12-5	CASGLVPGEEPHF
17	TRBV4-3	CASSSRGLAELHNEQFF
17	TRBV4-3	CASSQDYRYRLAYEQYF
14	TRBV27	CASSLSQGRNEQFF
15	TRBV5-1	CASSFRDRIRYGYTF
15	TRBV6-5	CASSQDQSSYNEQFF
16	TRBV11-2	CASSLAARGLHNEQFF
16	TRBV28	CASRSLRDFYTDTQYF
15	TRBV5-1	CASSQNLPLYNEQFF
17	TRBV7-9	CASSFTMTGVLAGELFF
15	TRBV5-1	CASIPGQGPATGQYF
13	TRBV2	CASKGQGAREQYF
13	TRBV7-6	CASSLDGGGEQFF
17	TRBV28	CASSAGTSLVLADTQYF
14	TRBV6-5	CASSQGGGSYEQYF
16	TRBV5-6	CASSAGGGYTNYGYTF
16	TRBV7-3	CASSLNGREQIGTQYF
16	TRBV7-2	CASSLVGGPSYNEQFF
18	TRBV9	CASSVTPFTSGSGNEQFF
15	TRBV4-3	CASSQVSRAIDEQYF
15	TRBV5-1	CASSSKQGMNTEAFF
21	TRBV1	CTSSQRGSKPSGRSRSYEQYF
12	TRBV6-5	CASSRANTEAFF
12	TRBV19	CASSKGLYEQYF
14	TRBV28	CASSAPGTTNEQFF
16	TRBV7-2	CASSLVGLAYTDTQYF
13	TRBV5-1	CASSTGPKNEQFF
12	TRBV29-1	CSVRDSTYEQYF
16	TRBV15	CATSRVWTPSSYEQYF
15	TRBV7-9	CASSSTGSANYGYTF
16	TRBV27	CASSRKNGLAKDTQYF
19	TRBV5-1	CASSPTPGQGYSGANVLTF
16	TRBV7-2	CASSLAAGTGNQPQHF
14	TRBV7-9	CASSPPWRPDEQFF
15	TRBV19	CASMPRGGGANVLTF
16	TRBV5-6	CASSLLAGRAYNEQFF
16	TRBV7-6	CASSFVAGGRSSEQYF
15	TRBV4-3	CASSQDAGRIYGYTF
16	TRBV29-1	CSVTGLAGVFPGELFF
20	TRBV7-3	CASSKPPGLAGPSSYNEQFF